This passage covers 22 T cell receptor beta chains from one sample sequenced in a study of blood T cells in healthy people across ages (dated by TCRdb to the mid-2010s). Receptors were amplified or captured by 5' RACE. The instrument given in TCRdb is Illumina HiSeq 2500. The second PCR ran for about 7 to 11 cycles and used a J-beta primer mix along with a sample-barcoded 5' primer. TCRdb took the public reads, trimmed them with fastp at Q25, ran MiXCR for clone calling and kept in-frame beta chains. When rows share a CDR3 protein, they turn into one entry using the most common DNA and genes. The sample has approximately 960,000 distinct CDR3 sequences on record, 25% to 35% of them singletons. In total, the top ten clones hold about a tenth of the sample. The sample was also linked to a second study, of T cells of mothers and their children.

Specimen: blood. The receptors were gathered from a woman in her thirties or forties in good health.

This clonotype was recorded a few times. The V gene is TRBV5-1, the J gene TRBJ1-1; D is ambiguous. The CDR3 covers 11 residues. Germline CDR1 and CDR2: SGHRS and YFSETQ. V dropped 0 bases and J dropped 8 bases, with 5 bases sitting between them. In DNA, the CDR3 is TGCGCCAGCAGCTTGGGTTTGGAAGCTTTCTTT. It specifies CASSLGLEAFF. Full variable domain (remainder filled in from reference TRBV5-1 and TRBJ1-1): KAGVTQTPRYLIKTRGQQVTLSCSPISGHRSVSWYQQTPGQGLQFLFEYFSETQRNKGNFPGRFSGRQFSNSRSEMNVSTLELGDSALYLCASSLGLEAFFGQGTRLTVV.

This clonotype appeared a few times. The chain is built from TRBV3-1 and TRBJ2-5, with 11 bases lining up with TRBD2. Trimming took 1 base from V and 5 from J; bases not matched to a gene: 12. The CDR3 extends over 18 amino acids. Germline lookup yields CDR1 LGHDT and CDR2 YNNKEL (reference sequence). CDR3 amino acids: CASSQGHLAGGPGETQYF. In nucleotides, the CDR3 is TGTGCCAGCAGCCAAGGGCACTTAGCGGGGGGGCCTGGGGAGACCCAGTACTTC.

This clonotype was counted between two and nine times. The chain has TRBV29-1 and TRBJ2-2, with a weak D call TRBD2 (6 bases). Trimming stripped 6 bases from V and 5 bases from J, with 22 bases between. This CDR3 has 16 residues. Germline V lookup: CDR1 SQVTM, CDR2 ANQGSEA. CDR3 in amino acids: CSVGGVPSRGTGELFF. The CDR3 DNA follows: TGCAGCGTCGGAGGTGTCCCAAGCCGGGGGACCGGGGAGCTGTTTTTT.

The chain couples TRBV7-3 to TRBJ2-3, with 11 bases lining up with TRBD2. V gave up 5 bases and J gave up 0 bases; unmatched junction bases: 7. The CDR3 consists of 17 residues. Per the germline V gene, CDR1 is SGHTA and CDR2 is FQGTGA. CDR3 region: CASSPGTSGTSTDTQYF. The CDR3 coding sequence is TGTGCCAGCAGCCCCGGGACTAGCGGTACTAGCACAGATACGCAGTATTTT.

The V gene is TRBV12-3 or TRBV12-4, the J gene TRBJ1-2, with D maybe TRBD1 (5 bases). The CDR3 extends over 14 amino acids. The germline V and J ends were trimmed by 6 bases and 8 bases, with 19 bases remaining between them. In DNA, the CDR3 is TGTGCCAGCAGCCTACGGAGGGACGGTGGGGGCTACACCTTC. Translation: CASSLRRDGGGYTF.

A note on this clonotype: This could be a read error, since a much larger clone is one nucleotide away. This rearrangement joins TRBV2 to TRBJ2-5, with 7 nucleotides matching TRBD2. Judging by the DNA end, TRBJ2-7 fits better; the J call may be wrong. The CDR3 extends over 11 amino acids. Germline V gives CDR1 SNHLY, CDR2 FYNNEI. CDR3 nucleotide sequence: TGTGCCAGCGGACTAGTGAACGAGCAGTACTTC. This translates into CASGLVNEQYF.

The chain carries TRBV19 and TRBJ2-4; no clear D. The J call is uncertain, as TRBJ2-7 better fits the DNA end. The CDR3 is made up of 16 amino acids. Per the germline V gene, CDR1 is LNHDA and CDR2 is SQIVND (reference sequence). The CDR3 is CASSPLSSPSSYEQYF. The CDR3 nucleotides are TGTGCCAGTAGTCCCTTGTCGTCACCTAGCTCCTACGAGCAGTACTTC.

This clonotype was seen only a few times. The rearrangement joins TRBV27 to TRBJ1-2; 8 bases fit TRBD1. The trim removed 4 bases at V and 4 bases at J, leaving 8 bases unmatched. This CDR3 spans 15 amino acids. Germline CDR1 MNHEY, CDR2 SMNVEV (reference sequence). The CDR3, as DNA: TGTGCCAGCAGTTCGGGACAGGTCGGCAGCTATGGCTACACCTTC. Translated: CASSSGQVGSYGYTF.

The chain combines TRBV20-1 with TRBJ1-1; D perhaps matches TRBD1 (6 bases). Trimming shortened V by 5 bases and J by 3 bases, and 16 bases separated the two germline ends. The CDR3 runs 14 residues. The germline gives CDR1 DFQATT, CDR2 SNEGSKA (reference sequence). The CDR3 loop reads CSALTGRADTEAFF. In DNA, the CDR3 is TGCAGTGCTCTCACAGGGAGGGCGGACACTGAAGCTTTCTTT.

This clonotype was seen a handful of times. The CDR3 DNA sequence: TGTGCCAGCAGTTTCCCAGATGAAAAACTGTTTTTT. This translates into CASSFPDEKLFF. The chain carries TRBV12-3 or TRBV12-4 and TRBJ1-4; D uncertain. CDR3 length: 12 amino acids. V was pared by 3 bases and J by 6 bases, with 5 bases between.

On this clonotype itself: A much larger clone differs from this one at a single base, so this may be a read error. V gene TRBV7-2 combines with J gene TRBJ1-2, with D maybe TRBD1 (6 bases). The germline gives CDR1 SGHTA, CDR2 FQGNSA. V lost 6 bases and J 4 bases, leaving 12 bases between the germline ends. The CDR3 has 13 residues. The CDR3 DNA follows: TGTGCCAGCAGGCGGACAGAGAGCTATGGCTACACCTTC. It specifies CASRRTESYGYTF.

For this clonotype: A much larger clone lies one base from this, so it may be a read error. Because it lacks the conserved phenylalanine or tryptophan at the end, this CDR3 is likely a read error. This chain uses TRBV5-1 with TRBJ2-1; unclear D gene. The germline V and J ends were trimmed by 2 bases and 8 bases, with 11 bases remaining between them. The CDR3 runs 13 residues. Germline V lookup: CDR1 SGHRS, CDR2 YFSETQ. In DNA form, the CDR3 reads TGCGCCAGCAGCTTATACCAGGTCGATGAGCAGTTCGTC. Translation gives CASSLYQVDEQFV.

This clonotype was observed many times. The V and J genes are TRBV18 and TRBJ2-1, with 12 bases matching TRBD2. In germline, CDR1 is KGHSH, CDR2 LQKENI. V dropped 3 bases and J dropped 5; count of bases not matched to a gene: 2. CDR3 length: 15 amino acids. CDR3 bases: TGTGCCAGCTCACCGAGACTAGCGGGGGACAATGAGCAGTTCTTC. Encoded protein: CASSPRLAGDNEQFF.

As for this clonotype: A much larger clone differs by one base, so this may be a read error. The chain couples TRBV12-3 or TRBV12-4 to TRBJ2-7, with D tentatively TRBD1 (6 bases). The length of the CDR3 is 13 residues. CDR3 in DNA: TGTGCCAGCATGATAGGACAGAGTGCAGAGCAGGACTTC. Amino acids: CASMIGQSAEQDF.

For this clonotype: A much larger clone differs from this one at a single base, so this may be a read error. The rearrangement joins TRBV20-1 to TRBJ2-1; no clear D gene. Trimming left V 1 base short and J 6 bases short, with 10 bases between. This CDR3 has 13 residues. Germline-derived CDR1 and CDR2 are DFQATT and SNEGSKA (reference sequence). This chain's CDR3 is CSARVGVSNEQFF. The DNA for the CDR3 is TGCAGTGCTAGAGTTGGGGTTAGCAATGAGCAGTTCTTC.

The chain couples TRBV28 to TRBJ2-7, with 9 bases lining up with TRBD1. V trimming: 2 bases; J trimming: 0 bases; junction bases outside the gene matches: 5. The germline V gene encodes CDR1 MDHEN and CDR2 SYDVKM. This CDR3 region has 16 residues. Here the CDR3 DNA reads TGTGCCAGCAGTTTAGTAGGACAGGGGTCCTCCTACGAGCAGTACTTC. It translates to CASSLVGQGSSYEQYF.

The chain has TRBV7-2 and TRBJ1-6; 7 bases fit TRBD1. The CDR3 is made up of 16 amino acids. CDR1 SGHTA and CDR2 FQGNSA come from the germline V gene. V lost 0 bases, J lost 6 bases, and 5 bases stayed unmatched. CDR3 region: CASSLAPRQGNSPLHF. DNA of the CDR3: TGTGCCAGCAGCTTAGCCCCCCGACAGGGTAATTCACCCCTCCACTTT. The whole variable domain, remainder taken from reference TRBV7-2 and TRBJ1-6, is GAGVSQSPSNKVTEKGKDVELRCDPISGHTALYWYRQSLGQGLEFLIYFQGNSAPDKSGLPSDRFSAERTGGSVSTLTIQRTQQEDSAVYLCASSLAPRQGNSPLHFGNGTRLTVT.

The CDR3 nucleotides are TGTGCCAGCAGTGGACTGGGGAAGGGGGACTATGGCTACACCTTC. Translation: CASSGLGKGDYGYTF. This sequence joins TRBV25-1 and TRBJ1-2; tentatively, D is TRBD1 (6 bases). Germline loops: CDR1 MGHDK, CDR2 SYGVNS. The CDR3 covers 15 residues. V lost 4 bases and J lost 3, with 15 bases in between.

The table lists this clonotype with many counts. The chain has TRBV7-9 and TRBJ2-5, with D possibly being TRBD1 (6 bases). This CDR3 region has 18 residues. Germline V gene lookup returns CDR1 SEHNR and CDR2 FQNEAQ (reference sequence). The V and J ends lost 5 bases and 7 bases respectively, with 29 bases between them. The CDR3 loop reads CASSQKDRTARLGATQYF. DNA of the CDR3: TGTGCCAGCAGCCAAAAAGACAGGACTGCCCGACTCGGCGCGACCCAGTACTTC.

The chain has TRBV7-9 and TRBJ2-2; D is undetermined. The length of the CDR3 is 14 residues. Germline V gene sequence: CDR1 SEHNR, CDR2 FQNEAQ (reference sequence). Trimming left V 2 bases short and J 0 bases short, with 4 bases between. The DNA for the CDR3 is TGTGCCAGCAGCTTACCCCCGAACACCGGGGAGCTGTTTTTT. It codes for CASSLPPNTGELFF.

This clonotype was detected ten times or more. The chain links TRBV7-2 to TRBJ1-1, with D possibly TRBD1 on 5 matching bases. V lost 4 bases and J lost 1, with 7 bases in between. The length of the CDR3 is 13 residues. The germline CDR1 and CDR2 sequences are SGHTA and FQGNSA. CDR3: CASSSGRNTEAFF. DNA of the CDR3: TGTGCCAGCAGCTCGGGACGGAACACTGAAGCTTTCTTT.

This chain uses TRBV30 with TRBJ2-7; possible D gene TRBD1, 5 bases. V was cut by 5 bases and J by 0 bases, with 11 bases left in between. The CDR3 totals 13 residues. CDR1 and CDR2 from the germline V gene are GTSNPN and SVGIG (reference sequence). CDR3 sequence (DNA): TGTGCCTGGGGAAAGACAGTCTCCTACGAGCAGTACTTC. This codes for CAWGKTVSYEQYF. The entire variable domain, with the rest obtained from reference TRBV30 and TRBJ2-7, is as follows: SQTIHQWPATLVQPVGSPLSLECTVEGTSNPNLYWYRQAAGRGLQLLFYSVGIGQISSEVPQNLSASRPQDRQFILSSKKLLLSDSGFYLCAWGKTVSYEQYFGPGTRLTVT.